A selection of T cell receptor beta chains follows, all from one sample in a study of blood T cell repertoires in COVID-19. Profiling relied on immunoSEQ multiplex PCR, and the TCRdb table lists in-frame clones only, not all of them. The table has approximately 250,000 clones, about 80% seen once. Sequencing was done on a sample of PBMCs or T cells enriched from blood (not recorded which). These receptors were taken from a man aged 40-55 years who had recovered from COVID-19. CDR3s include the opening cysteine and the closing phenylalanine or tryptophan. The D gene is left open where the match is weak. Clone size, where shown, is once, few, many, or a class for clones that have expanded.

TRBJ1-4,13,-,TRBV30,TRBD1,TGTGCCCTCAAGACAGGGGGCGTCGAAAAACTGTTTTTT,CALKTGGVEKLFF
TRBJ1-4,16,-,TRBV13,-,TGTGCCAGCAGGCCTCCCGGGGGGGCGGCTAATGAAAAACTGTTTTTT,CASRPPGGAANEKLFF
TRBJ1-1,14,-,TRBV3-1/TRBV3-2,-,TGTGCCAGCAGCCCGCGGGACGGAAACACTGAAGCTTTCTTT,CASSPRDGNTEAFF
TRBJ1-5,15,-,TRBV7-9,-,TGTGCCAGCAGCTTAGGAGGAACGGGGAATCAGCCCCAGCATTTT,CASSLGGTGNQPQHF
TRBJ2-5,15,-,TRBV7-6,TRBD2,TGTGCCAGCAGCTTAGTTCGGACTAGCGGAGAGACCCAGTACTTC,CASSLVRTSGETQYF
TRBJ1-2,13,few,TRBV28,-,TGTGCCAGCAGTTTACCCGGGAACTATGGCTACACCTTC,CASSLPGNYGYTF
TRBJ1-2,13,few,TRBV6-2/TRBV6-3,-,TGTGCCAGCAGCTGGGACTCACGCTATGGCTACACCTTC,CASSWDSRYGYTF
TRBJ1-1,14,-,TRBV7-2,-,TGTGCCAGCAGCTTAGCGGTTTCGGGGACTGAAGCTTTCTTT,CASSLAVSGTEAFF
TRBJ1-4,17,-,TRBV7-2,TRBD1,TGTGCCAGCAGCCCAGGACAGGGGGGAGAAACTAATGAAAAACTGTTTTTT,CASSPGQGGETNEKLFF
TRBJ1-5,13,-,TRBV6-1,-,TGTGCCGGCACCTGGCAGAGCAATCAGCCCCAGCATTTT,CAGTWQSNQPQHF
TRBJ1-3,15,-,TRBV7-2,-,TGTGCCAGCAGCTTAGACTTTAACTCTGGAAACACCATATATTTT,CASSLDFNSGNTIYF
TRBJ2-7,15,few,TRBV7-8,-,TGTGCCAGCAGCTTAGCGCTCGGCGGGTTTTACGAGCAGTACTTC,CASSLALGGFYEQYF
TRBJ1-3,14,-,TRBV10-3,-,TGTGCCATCAGTGAGTCTGGACAGAGAAACACCATATATTTT,CAISESGQRNTIYF
TRBJ2-7,15,-,TRBV6-5,TRBD1,TGTGCCAGCAAACCACCGACAGGGGGTGAACGCGAGCAGTACTTC,CASKPPTGGEREQYF
TRBJ2-2,13,few,TRBV9,-,TGTGCCAGTCGACAGGACCGGTTCGGGGAGCTGTTTTTT,CASRQDRFGELFF
TRBJ1-1,13,-,TRBV2,TRBD1,TGTGCCAGGCAACAGGGGGAGGAGAGTGAAGCTTTCTTT,CARQQGEESEAFF
TRBJ1-1,16,-,TRBV5-1,-,TGCGCCAGCAGCTTGGAAGGGACAAAATTTAACACTGAAGCTTTCTTT,CASSLEGTKFNTEAFF
TRBJ1-3,17,-,TRBV28,-,TGTGCCAGCACCTCCTACCTCGGGGACATAGTTGGGAACACCATATATTTT,CASTSYLGDIVGNTIYF
TRBJ2-7,17,-,TRBV4-2,TRBD2,TGTGCCAGCAGCCAGGAGACAGTCCGGGACTACGGCTACGAGCAGTACTTC,CASSQETVRDYGYEQYF
TRBJ2-5,13,few,TRBV15,-,TGTGCCACCAGCAGAGGACTCCCCGAGACCCAGTACTTC,CATSRGLPETQYF
TRBJ2-2,17,once,TRBV7-8,-,TGTGCCAGCAGCTTAGCGGGCGGGACAGCGAACACCGGGGAGCTGTTTTTT,CASSLAGGTANTGELFF
TRBJ1-2,13,-,TRBV28,TRBD1,TGTGCCACCATACAGGGGGGCGGCTATGGCTACACCTTC,CATIQGGGYGYTF
TRBJ2-6,17,-,TRBV18,-,TGTGCCAGCTCATCCCGCCAGTCCAGCTCTGGGGCCAACGTCCTGACTTTC,CASSSRQSSSGANVLTF